A single sample gave rise to the 2 T cell receptor beta chains below, sequenced in a study of CD8 T cells in Susac syndrome. The authors reverse transcribed roughly 0.5 to 1 ug RNA with random hexamers. TCRdb fed the immunoSEQ multiplex PCR reads into MiXCR, producing one record per CDR3 protein. The sample has approximately 120,000 distinct CDR3 sequences; 90% to 95% are singletons. The sample consisted of CD8+ T cells from PBMCs. These receptors were taken from a human donor with multiple sclerosis.

The chain is built from TRBV5-6 and TRBJ2-7, with 10 bases that match TRBD1. This CDR3 spans 15 amino acids. The V segment lost 4 bases and the J segment 2 bases; nucleotides outside the gene matches: 6. Per the germline V gene, CDR1 is SGHDT and CDR2 is YYEEEE. CDR3 amino acids: CASSSSGQGPYEQYF. DNA of the CDR3: TGTGCCAGCAGCAGCTCGGGACAGGGGCCCTACGAGCAGTACTTC.

This chain links TRBV11-2 with TRBJ1-2, with D uncertain. This CDR3 region has 13 residues. V was trimmed by 0 bases and J by 7 bases, leaving 9 bases between them. Germline V gives CDR1 SGHAT, CDR2 FQNNGV. Here the CDR3 DNA reads TGTGCCAGCAGCTTAGATCCGAGAACTGGCTACACCTTC. Its protein is CASSLDPRTGYTF.